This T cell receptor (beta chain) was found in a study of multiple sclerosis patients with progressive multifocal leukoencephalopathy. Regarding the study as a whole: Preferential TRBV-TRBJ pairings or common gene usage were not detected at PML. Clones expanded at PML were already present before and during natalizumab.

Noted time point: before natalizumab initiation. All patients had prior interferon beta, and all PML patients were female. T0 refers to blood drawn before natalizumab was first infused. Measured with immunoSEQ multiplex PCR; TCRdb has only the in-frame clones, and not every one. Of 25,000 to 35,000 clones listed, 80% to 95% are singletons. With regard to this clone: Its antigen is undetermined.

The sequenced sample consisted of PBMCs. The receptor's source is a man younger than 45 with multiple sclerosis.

The CDR3 reads CASSYEGTGELFF. CDR3 sequence (DNA): TGTGCCAGCAGTTACGAGGGAACCGGGGAGCTGTTTTTT. The chain employs TRBV6-5 and TRBJ2-2, with D possibly TRBD2 on 5 matching bases. V was cut by 2 bases and J by 5 bases, with 6 bases left in between. CDR1 and CDR2 (germline): MNHEY, SVGAGI. CDR3 size: 13 residues.